The 19 T cell receptor beta chains listed next were all sequenced from one sample in a study of T cells after yellow fever vaccination. TCRdb fed the 5' RACE reads into MiXCR, producing one record per CDR3 protein. The sample lists 95,000 to 100,000 distinct CDR3 sequences, less than 6% occurring once. This specimen consisted of CD8+ T cells sorted from PBMCs, obtained 10 days after the yellow fever booster vaccination. The receptors stem from a young man who received the YFV17D yellow fever vaccine.

In its sample, this clonotype was seen a few times. The chain couples TRBV5-1 to TRBJ1-2, with D unclear. The CDR3 is 14 amino acids. V shed 7 bases and J shed 0 bases, with 13 bases lying between them. CDR1 is SGHRS and CDR2 is YFSETQ in the germline V gene. The CDR3 sequence: CASWEGASNYGYTF. CDR3 sequence (DNA): TGCGCCAGCTGGGAAGGAGCGTCTAACTATGGCTACACCTTC.

This clonotype was counted many times. V usage is TRBV7-3 and J usage is TRBJ2-3; D is unclear. Trimming cost V 2 bases and J 4 bases, with 4 bases left between them. The CDR3 loop spans 12 amino acids. The germline V gene encodes CDR1 SGHTA and CDR2 FQGTGA. The CDR3 protein is CASSLGADTQYF. The CDR3 region has the DNA TGTGCCAGCAGCTTAGGGGCAGATACGCAGTATTTT.

V is TRBV29-1 and J is TRBJ1-5; a weak D match, TRBD1 (6 bases). The V end lost 6 bases, the J end lost 3 bases, and 12 bases lay between the germline ends. CDR1 SQVTM and CDR2 ANQGSEA come from the germline V gene. The CDR3 consists of 13 residues. CDR3 sequence (DNA): TGCAGCGTGCGTACAGGGCCCAATCAGCCCCAGCATTTT. Encoded protein: CSVRTGPNQPQHF.

This clonotype was seen a few times. The chain links TRBV10-3 to TRBJ2-7, with TRBD1 as a possible D gene (5 bases). V was clipped by 2 bases and J by 2 bases, with 10 bases between them. CDR1 is ENHRY and CDR2 is SYGVKD in the germline V gene. This CDR3 contains 14 residues. DNA for the CDR3: TGTGCCATCAGTGAGGTAGGGGTGGCCTACGAGCAGTACTTC. Its protein product is CAISEVGVAYEQYF.

The chain has TRBV9 and TRBJ1-1; D gene ambiguous. Germline V CDR1 and CDR2: SGDLS, YYNGEE. With 2 bases removed from V and 3 bases from J, the gap between germline ends came to 14 bases. This CDR3 has 15 amino acids. The DNA for the CDR3 is TGTGCCAGCAGCGTGTATGAGACACTTTACACTGAAGCTTTCTTT. It yields the protein CASSVYETLYTEAFF.

This clonotype has at least ten counts. The CDR3 reads CASSPRDGANTGELFF. The CDR3 DNA reads TGTGCCAGCAGCCCTCGCGACGGTGCGAACACCGGGGAGCTGTTTTTT. J is TRBJ2-2 and V is TRBV7-9; no reliable D call. V was pared by 5 bases and J by 0 bases, with 13 bases between. The V gene's germline CDR1 is SEHNR and CDR2 FQNEAQ (reference sequence). The length of the CDR3 is 16 residues.

This clonotype was seen only a few times. The chain couples TRBV3-1 to TRBJ2-2; the D gene is possibly TRBD1 (5 bases). This CDR3 is 14 amino acids long. Germline V gene sequence: CDR1 LGHDT, CDR2 YNNKEL (reference sequence). V lost 4 bases to trimming and J lost 5 bases, with 11 bases between them. The CDR3 spells CASSPPTDTGELFF. The CDR3 nucleotides read TGTGCCAGCAGCCCGCCGACAGATACCGGGGAGCTGTTTTTT.

The chain couples TRBV27 to TRBJ1-1; maybe TRBD1 (5 bases). Trimming left V 6 bases short and J 3 bases short, with 8 bases between. From germline, CDR1 is MNHEY and CDR2 SMNVEV (reference sequence). There are 12 residues in the CDR3. For the CDR3, the DNA is TGTGCCAGCAGCGGGACCTACACTGAAGCTTTCTTT. Residues: CASSGTYTEAFF.

This chain connects TRBV6-5 to TRBJ2-5; TRBD2 matches 10 bases. The CDR3 loop spans 15 amino acids. The junction had 10 bases not matched to a gene; V was cut back by 8 bases and J by 4 bases. The V gene's germline CDR1 is MNHEY and CDR2 SVGAGI. The CDR3 bases are TGTGCCAGCTGTCAACTAGCGGGGCCGGGAGAGACCCAGTACTTC. Its translation is CASCQLAGPGETQYF.

This clonotype was detected only a few times. The genes are TRBV11-3 and TRBJ2-1; 9 nucleotides line up with TRBD2. The trim removed 4 bases at V and 8 bases at J, leaving 6 bases unmatched. The CDR3 loop spans 14 amino acids. Germline CDR1 SGHNT, CDR2 YENEEA. CDR3 coding DNA: TGTGCCAGCAGCTCCGCGGGACTAGCCGATGAGCAGTTCTTC. Residues: CASSSAGLADEQFF.

The chain combines TRBV29-1 with TRBJ2-3; D is unresolved. Trimming took 0 bases from V and 3 from J, leaving 13 bases between them. Per the germline V gene, CDR1 is SQVTM and CDR2 is ANQGSEA. This CDR3 has 15 residues. As DNA, the CDR3 is TGCAGCGTTGAAGACCAGGTGACTGCTACAGATACGCAGTATTTT. Amino acid sequence: CSVEDQVTATDTQYF.

This clonotype was seen a few times. The genes are TRBV4-3 and TRBJ2-3; TRBD2 matches 7 bases. Germline V gene lookup returns CDR1 LGHNA and CDR2 YSLEER. The J segment lost 6 bases and the V segment lost 1 base, leaving 16 bases of the junction unmatched. The CDR3 is made up of 18 amino acids. For the CDR3, the DNA is TGCGCCAGCAGCCAAGTGGGACTACTCGCGGGGGAGGGGGATACGCAGTATTTT. As protein: CASSQVGLLAGEGDTQYF.

The rearrangement uses TRBV4-2 and TRBJ1-1; possible D gene TRBD1, 5 bases. Trimming took off 1 base at V and 0 bases at J, with 18 bases between the two ends. Germline CDR1 is LGHNA and CDR2 is YNFKEQ. The CDR3 consists of 18 residues. The CDR3 DNA is TGTGCCAGCAGCCAAGTGCACCCAGCGGGGGTTATGAACACTGAAGCTTTCTTT. Encoded protein: CASSQVHPAGVMNTEAFF.

This clonotype was observed many times. V is TRBV12-3 or TRBV12-4 and J is TRBJ2-1; 8 bases align to TRBD2. CDR3 length: 16 amino acids. Trimming removed 8 bases from V and 4 bases from J; junction bases left unmatched: 13. The CDR3 bases are TGTGCCAGCCTTCCCAGCGGGACTAGTGGGTACAATGAGCAGTTCTTC. Translation: CASLPSGTSGYNEQFF.

This sequence joins TRBV7-8 and TRBJ2-1; 10 bases are a match to TRBD2. The J segment lost 9 bases and the V segment lost 5 bases, leaving 10 bases of the junction unmatched. The CDR3 consists of 15 residues. Germline V CDR1 and CDR2: SGHVS, FQNEAQ. In nucleotides, the CDR3 is TGTGCCAGCAGCGCTTCAGGACTAGCGGACGGTGAGCAGTTCTTC. The encoded protein is CASSASGLADGEQFF.

The chain uses TRBV21-1 and TRBJ1-1; TRBD1 is the table's D call and was not checked against the DNA. TRBV21-1 is a listed pseudogene. The CDR3 runs 16 residues. CDR3 sequence (DNA): TGTGCCAGCAGCAAAGAGAGGACAGGGAGCATCGCTGAAGCTTTCTTT. Translated: CASSKERTGSIAEAFF.

The gene calls are TRBV7-2 and TRBJ2-5; maybe TRBD2 (6 bases). This CDR3 has 15 residues. Trimming removed 5 bases from V and 2 bases from J, with 15 bases in between. In germline, CDR1 is SGHTA, CDR2 FQGNSA. CDR3 sequence: CASSVYGGLQETQYF. In DNA form, the CDR3 reads TGTGCCAGCAGCGTCTACGGGGGACTTCAAGAGACCCAGTACTTC.

The sample holds many counts of this clonotype. V gene TRBV6-1 combines with J gene TRBJ2-2; 7 bases agree with TRBD1. CDR3 size: 14 residues. Germline CDR1 is MNHNS and CDR2 is SASEGT. V shed 8 bases, J shed 5 bases, and the junction held 8 bases outside the gene matches. CDR3 loop: CASQQGWGTGELFF. As DNA, the CDR3 is TGTGCCAGCCAACAGGGGTGGGGGACCGGGGAGCTGTTTTTT.

V is TRBV6-4 and J is TRBJ2-7; D possibly corresponds to TRBD1 (5 bases). The CDR3 loop spans 16 amino acids. Germline assignment: CDR1 MRHNA and CDR2 SNTAGT. V lost 8 bases and J lost 2, with 22 bases in between. CDR3 bases: TGTGCCAGCCCCCCGATAGACAGCCAGCTCCCCTACGAGCAGTACGTC. Its translation is CASPPIDSQLPYEQYV.